The 28 T cell receptor beta chains listed next were all sequenced from one sample in a study of T-cell reconstitution after alpha-beta-depleted transplantation in children. The TCRbeta library was prepared with unique molecular identifiers. TCRdb used MiXCR to reprocess the PCR reads, holding one entry per CDR3 protein. Of about a million distinct CDR3 sequences listed, about 26% are singletons. The sample here was PBMCs, mostly from graft donor cells, taken 360 days after TCRalphabeta/CD19-depleted stem cell transplant. These receptors were taken from a boy younger than two who had a stem cell transplant for SCID, so the T cells may come from the graft donor.

Note on this clonotype: This sequence may be a read error, since a much larger clone differs from it by one base. J is TRBJ1-2 and V is TRBV6-5; 9 bases agree with TRBD1. CDR3 length: 15 amino acids. Losses at the gene ends were 2 bases for V and 1 base for J; bases not matched to a gene: 2. The germline V gene encodes CDR1 MNHEY and CDR2 SVGAGI. In nucleotides, the CDR3 is TGTGCCAGCAGTTACGGGACAGGGAGTAACTATGGCTACACCTTC. Protein: CASSYGTGSNYGYTF.

The chain employs TRBV5-1 and TRBJ2-1; TRBD2 is a possible D gene (6 bases). The V end was cut by 4 bases, the J end by 9 bases, with 20 bases between. This CDR3 is built from 15 residues. CDR1 SGHRS and CDR2 YFSETQ come from the germline V gene. In nucleotides, the CDR3 is TGCGCCAGCAGCCAACTCCGGGGCGGGGTGGGTGAGCAGTTCTTC. Amino acid sequence: CASSQLRGGVGEQFF.

This clonotype was observed a handful of times. The chain couples TRBV9 to TRBJ1-1; 8 nucleotides line up with TRBD1. The germline V gene has CDR1 SGDLS and CDR2 YYNGEE. Trimming at V came to 2 bases and at J to 4 bases, leaving 10 bases not matched to a gene. This CDR3 contains 16 residues. CDR3 residues: CASSVTSGGAGTEAFF. As DNA, the CDR3 is TGTGCCAGCAGCGTTACCTCAGGGGGCGCAGGCACTGAAGCTTTCTTT.

This clonotype has just a few counts. The chain joins TRBV20-1 to TRBJ2-5; 9 bases are shared with TRBD2. V was pared by 6 bases and J by 5 bases, with 13 bases of the junction left unmatched. The CDR3 contains 15 residues. Looked up from germline, CDR1 is DFQATT and CDR2 is SNEGSKA (reference sequence). The CDR3 DNA follows: TGCAGTGCCAACTACTTAGCGGGGGCCCTGGAGACCCAGTACTTC. Translation gives CSANYLAGALETQYF.

This clonotype was seen a few times. The rearrangement links TRBV29-1 to TRBJ2-1; D is undetermined. The CDR3 totals 11 residues. V dropped 6 bases and J dropped 3 bases, with 6 bases sitting between them. Germline V gives CDR1 SQVTM, CDR2 ANQGSEA. CDR3 loop: CSVLNYNEQFF. The CDR3 DNA follows: TGCAGCGTCCTGAACTACAATGAGCAGTTCTTC.

In this sample, this clonotype turned up a few times. CDR3 in DNA: TGTGCCAGCACCAGCGGGGGGGCTAACAATGAGCAGTTCTTC. This encodes CASTSGGANNEQFF. The chain combines TRBV2 with TRBJ2-1; 10 positions match TRBD2. Germline trimming cut 7 bases from V and 5 bases from J; bases unmatched to any gene: 5. The CDR3 contains 14 residues. Germline CDR1 is SNHLY and CDR2 is FYNNEI.

This clonotype was seen ten or more times. J is TRBJ2-1 and V is TRBV29-1, with D perhaps matching TRBD1 (5 bases). Trimming pared 3 bases from V and 7 bases from J, leaving 16 bases between. This CDR3 region has 14 residues. The germline CDR1 and CDR2 sequences are SQVTM and ANQGSEA. CDR3 sequence (DNA): TGCAGCGTTGAGGGCAGGGTAGGAGAGAATGAGCAGTTCTTC. Protein: CSVEGRVGENEQFF.

This clonotype was detected a few times. The chain is built from TRBV5-5 and TRBJ1-1; D is uncertain. Germline CDR1 SGHKS, CDR2 YYEKEE (reference sequence). The CDR3 sequence is 14 residues long. The V gene lost 1 base and the J gene lost 6 bases, with 13 bases spanning the gap. For the CDR3, the DNA is TGTGCCAGCAGCTTGAGAAACCTGGACGCTGAAGCTTTCTTT. Protein: CASSLRNLDAEAFF.

This clonotype came up a few times. This chain joins TRBV7-9 and TRBJ2-7; 8 bases agree with TRBD2. CDR3 size: 16 residues. Germline V gene lookup returns CDR1 SEHNR and CDR2 FQNEAQ (reference sequence). Trimming removed 0 bases from V and 2 bases from J; junction bases left unmatched: 6. DNA of the CDR3: TGTGCCAGCAGCTTAGCGGGACTAGTGTCGACCTACGAGCAGTACTTC. It encodes CASSLAGLVSTYEQYF.

J is TRBJ1-5 and V is TRBV5-1; 7 nucleotides match TRBD1. This CDR3 region has 15 residues. Germline loops: CDR1 SGHRS, CDR2 YFSETQ. The V and J ends lost 1 base and 4 bases, in that order; junction bases with no gene match: 5. CDR3 loop: CASSLTSGGNQPQHF. CDR3 sequence (DNA): TGCGCCAGCAGCTTGACGTCAGGGGGTAATCAGCCCCAGCATTTT. Together with reference TRBV5-1 and TRBJ1-5, the CDR3 gives the full variable domain: KAGVTQTPRYLIKTRGQQVTLSCSPISGHRSVSWYQQTPGQGLQFLFEYFSETQRNKGNFPGRFSGRQFSNSRSEMNVSTLELGDSALYLCASSLTSGGNQPQHFGDGTRLSIL.

This rearrangement joins TRBV7-8 to TRBJ2-3, with 10 bases that match TRBD2. V shed 2 bases and J 6 bases; nucleotides not matched to a gene: 14. The CDR3 covers 18 residues. From germline, CDR1 is SGHVS and CDR2 FQNEAQ. This CDR3 is CASSLRLAGVAPLDTQYF. CDR3 DNA sequence: TGTGCCAGCAGCTTAAGGCTAGCGGGGGTGGCCCCGTTGGATACGCAGTATTTT.

This clonotype came up a few times. This chain connects TRBV29-1 to TRBJ1-2; D remains unclear. The CDR3 runs 14 residues. CDR1 and CDR2 (germline): SQVTM, ANQGSEA. Between the trimmed V and J ends, which lost 4 bases and 1 base, there was a span of 13 bases. In DNA form, the CDR3 reads TGCAGCGTTGTGCCGCAAGCGCATAACTATGGCTACACCTTC. Translation: CSVVPQAHNYGYTF. The full variable domain, rest sourced from reference TRBV29-1 and TRBJ1-2, is SAVISQKPSRDICQRGTSLTIQCQVDSQVTMMFWYRQQPGQSLTLIATANQGSEATYESGFVIDKFPISRPNLTFSTLTVSNMSPEDSSIYLCSVVPQAHNYGYTFGSGTRLTVV.

This clonotype was seen a few times. This chain uses TRBV29-1 with TRBJ2-3, with 16 bases aligning to TRBD2. The CDR3 contains 16 residues. The V and J ends lost 8 bases and 4 bases, in that order; junction bases with no gene match: 9. Germline values: CDR1 SQVTM, CDR2 ANQGSEA. CDR3 DNA: TGCAGCCTCGGGGGACTAGCGGGGGGGCTCCCAGATACGCAGTATTTT. Its translation: CSLGGLAGGLPDTQYF.

This rearrangement joins TRBV9 to TRBJ2-1, with D hard to call. The CDR3 has 16 amino acids. V was shortened by 0 bases and J by 0 bases, with 10 bases between the two germline ends. Looked up from germline, CDR1 is SGDLS and CDR2 is YYNGEE. CDR3 amino acids: CASSVADGYSYNEQFF. The CDR3 nucleotides read TGTGCCAGCAGCGTAGCTGACGGATACTCCTACAATGAGCAGTTCTTC.

This clonotype was recorded a few times. The chain is built from TRBV5-1 and TRBJ2-7; D assignment may be TRBD1 or TRBD2 (5 bases each). The CDR3 contains 12 residues. V lost 4 bases and J 5 bases, leaving 10 bases between the germline ends. The germline CDR1 and CDR2 sequences are SGHRS and YFSETQ. This CDR3 is CASSGTNNEQYF. DNA for the CDR3: TGCGCCAGCAGCGGGACGAACAACGAGCAGTACTTC.

The chain couples TRBV19 to TRBJ2-6, with a weak D call TRBD2 (5 bases). V was clipped by 6 bases and J by 4 bases, with 10 bases between them. The germline V gene has CDR1 LNHDA and CDR2 SQIVND (reference sequence). The CDR3 contains 14 residues. The CDR3 DNA reads as TGTGCCAGTAGGAGGGTACTCGGGGCCAACGTCCTGACTTTC. Residues: CASRRVLGANVLTF.

V usage is TRBV6-2 or TRBV6-3 and J usage is TRBJ2-7, with a weak D call TRBD1 (6 bases). The CDR3 runs to 13 residues. Germline lookup yields CDR1 MNHEY and CDR2 SVGEGT. Trimming shortened V by 2 bases and J by 6 bases, and 11 bases separated the two germline ends. CDR3 coding DNA: TGTGCCAGCAGTTACCGGGACACCCTCGAGCAGTACTTC. Translated, it gives CASSYRDTLEQYF.

This chain uses TRBV20-1 with TRBJ2-1; 9 positions agree with TRBD1. CDR1 and CDR2 from the germline V gene are DFQATT and SNEGSKA (reference sequence). This CDR3 has 16 amino acids. V lost 6 bases, J lost 4 bases, and 13 bases stayed unmatched. This chain's CDR3 is CSASLLTGGLYNEQFF. The CDR3 DNA reads TGCAGTGCCTCCCTCCTAACAGGGGGCTTATACAATGAGCAGTTCTTC.

This clonotype came up many times. The chain recombines TRBV11-2 with TRBJ2-5, with TRBD1 matching 9 bases. Trimming took 3 bases from V and 4 from J; bases not matched to a gene: 3. CDR3 length equals 14 residues. Germline CDR1 and CDR2: SGHAT and FQNNGV. CDR3 amino acids: CASSLDRGRETQYF. The CDR3 DNA follows: TGTGCCAGCAGCTTGGACAGGGGACGAGAGACCCAGTACTTC.

This chain uses TRBV5-1 with TRBJ2-1; D remains unclear. Trimming took 0 bases from V and 1 from J, leaving 8 bases between them. The CDR3 has 15 residues. Germline CDR1 and CDR2: SGHRS and YFSETQ. The DNA for the CDR3 is TGCGCCAGCAGCTTGGTCGTATTATCCTACAATGAGCAGTTCTTC. The encoded protein is CASSLVVLSYNEQFF.

This clonotype was seen only once. The chain is built from TRBV20-1 and TRBJ2-5; 7 positions agree with TRBD2. CDR3 length equals 14 residues. Germline V CDR1 and CDR2: DFQATT, SNEGSKA (reference sequence). V shed 3 bases and J 5 bases; nucleotides not matched to a gene: 9. CDR3 protein: CSARKGGAGETQYF. CDR3 coding DNA: TGCAGTGCTAGGAAGGGAGGGGCCGGGGAGACCCAGTACTTC.

The rearrangement links TRBV6-1 to TRBJ2-3; the D gene is possibly TRBD2 (5 bases). Germline lookup yields CDR1 MNHNS and CDR2 SASEGT. This CDR3 is built from 16 residues. V was shortened by 2 bases and J by 6 bases, with 18 bases between the two germline ends. This CDR3 reads CASSEPGLLPKDTQYF. The CDR3 DNA reads TGTGCCAGCAGTGAACCTGGACTCCTCCCAAAGGATACGCAGTATTTT.

The gene calls are TRBV2 and TRBJ2-1; a possible D gene is TRBD1 (6 bases). The germline CDR1 and CDR2 sequences are SNHLY and FYNNEI. Between the trimmed V and J ends, which lost 9 bases and 5 bases, there was a span of 23 bases. The length of the CDR3 is 16 residues. The CDR3 sequence: CASMRELQGLHNEQFF. CDR3 nucleotide sequence: TGTGCCAGTATGAGAGAACTTCAGGGGCTGCACAATGAGCAGTTCTTC.

This rearrangement joins TRBV2 to TRBJ1-2; perhaps TRBD1 as D (6 bases). From germline, CDR1 is SNHLY and CDR2 FYNNEI. The V gene lost 4 bases and the J gene lost 1 base, with 10 bases spanning the gap. The CDR3 loop spans 14 amino acids. DNA of the CDR3: TGTGCCAGCAGTGGACAGGTTTTTAACTATGGCTACACCTTC. Encoded protein: CASSGQVFNYGYTF.

The chain has TRBV28 and TRBJ1-2; TRBD1 is a possible D gene (5 bases). In germline, CDR1 is MDHEN, CDR2 SYDVKM. V gave up 5 bases and J gave up 4 bases, with 20 bases separating them. The CDR3 extends over 16 amino acids. The CDR3 sequence: CASSGGEIVTFYGYTF. DNA for the CDR3: TGTGCCAGCAGTGGAGGGGAGATTGTTACGTTCTATGGCTACACCTTC.

The table lists this clonotype with a few counts. This sequence joins TRBV7-9 and TRBJ1-1; D remains unclear. The CDR3 runs to 15 residues. The germline V gene encodes CDR1 SEHNR and CDR2 FQNEAQ (reference sequence). Trimming took 5 bases from V and 0 from J, leaving 13 bases between them. This CDR3 is CASSREEGLNTEAFF. The DNA for the CDR3 is TGTGCCAGCAGCCGGGAAGAGGGATTGAACACTGAAGCTTTCTTT.

CDR3 in DNA: TGCAGTGCTGGCGGACAAGACCCCTACGAGCAGTACTTC. Protein sequence: CSAGGQDPYEQYF. This rearrangement joins TRBV20-1 to TRBJ2-7, with D possibly TRBD1 on 5 matching bases. The germline V and J ends were trimmed by 5 bases and 2 bases, with 13 bases remaining between them. The CDR3 has 13 residues. CDR1 is DFQATT and CDR2 is SNEGSKA in the germline V gene (reference sequence).

This clonotype was seen a handful of times. The genes are TRBV29-1 and TRBJ2-1; tentatively, D is TRBD1 (5 bases). Germline V gene sequence: CDR1 SQVTM, CDR2 ANQGSEA. V was cut by 0 bases and J by 4 bases, with 16 bases left in between. This CDR3 is 16 amino acids long. CDR3 DNA sequence: TGCAGCGTTGAAGAATGGGCGGCAGGGCCATACAATGAGCAGTTCTTC. Translation: CSVEEWAAGPYNEQFF.